Below, 4 T cell receptor beta chains from the same sample are listed, as sequenced in a study of blood T cells in healthy people across ages. A second PCR of 7 to 11 cycles used a sample-barcoded 5' primer and a J-beta primer mix. MiXCR, applied by TCRdb to the 5' RACE reads, yields one record per CDR3 protein. Among hundreds of thousands of distinct CDR3 sequences listed, about 30% were seen once. The sequenced sample consisted of blood. These receptors were collected from a woman aged 80 or older in good health.

In its sample, this clonotype was seen a few times. The chain recombines TRBV2 with TRBJ1-5; D is unresolved. This CDR3 spans 14 amino acids. Trimming removed 6 bases from V and 0 bases from J, with 9 bases in between. Germline V gives CDR1 SNHLY, CDR2 FYNNEI. The CDR3 DNA sequence: TGTGCCAGCAGGGGCGGGGTTAGCAATCAGCCCCAGCATTTT. Amino acids: CASRGGVSNQPQHF.

This chain joins TRBV20-1 and TRBJ2-3; no clear D gene. The germline V and J ends were trimmed by 2 bases and 2 bases, with 14 bases remaining between them. Germline lookup yields CDR1 DFQATT and CDR2 SNEGSKA (reference sequence). The CDR3 runs 15 residues. The CDR3 DNA sequence: TGCAGTGCTAGAAAGGACGGAGTCTCCACAGATACGCAGTATTTT. Its protein product is CSARKDGVSTDTQYF.

There are a few counts of this clonotype. The chain couples TRBV10-2 to TRBJ2-7; weak D call: TRBD1 (5 bases). The CDR3 contains 17 residues. The V end lost 8 bases, the J end lost 0 bases, and 23 bases lay between the germline ends. Germline CDR1 reads WSHSY; CDR2 reads SAAADI. The CDR3 here is CASGANRSNLTSYEQYF. DNA of the CDR3: TGCGCCAGCGGGGCAAACAGGTCGAACCTAACCTCCTACGAGCAGTACTTC.

With respect to this clonotype: A read error may be the cause here, since a much bigger clone is one base away. The rearrangement links TRBV7-2 to TRBJ2-5; TRBD2 matches 9 bases. This CDR3 spans 15 amino acids. The ends lost 3 bases at V and 13 bases at J; junction bases unmatched: 15. Germline V gives CDR1 SGHTA, CDR2 FQGNSA. The CDR3 loop is CASSFSGTSRNEPYF. CDR3 bases: TGTGCCAGCAGCTTCTCCGGGACTAGCAGGAATGAGCCGTACTTC.